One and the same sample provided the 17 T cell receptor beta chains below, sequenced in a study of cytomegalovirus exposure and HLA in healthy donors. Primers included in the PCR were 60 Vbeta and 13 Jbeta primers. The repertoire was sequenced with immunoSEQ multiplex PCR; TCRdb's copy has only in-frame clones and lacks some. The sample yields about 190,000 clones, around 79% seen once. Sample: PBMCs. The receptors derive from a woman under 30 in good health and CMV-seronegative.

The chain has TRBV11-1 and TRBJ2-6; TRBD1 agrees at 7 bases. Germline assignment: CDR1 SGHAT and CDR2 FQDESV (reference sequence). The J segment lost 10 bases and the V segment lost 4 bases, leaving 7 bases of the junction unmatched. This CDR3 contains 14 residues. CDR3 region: CASSSGQPKNVLTF. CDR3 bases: TGTGCCAGCAGCTCGGGACAGCCGAAGAACGTCCTGACTTTC. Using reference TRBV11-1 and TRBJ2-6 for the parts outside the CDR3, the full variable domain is EAEVAQSPRYKITEKSQAVAFWCDPISGHATLYWYRQILGQGPELLVQFQDESVVDDSQLPKDRFSAERLKGVDSTLKIQPAELGDSAMYLCASSSGQPKNVLTFGAGSRLTVL.

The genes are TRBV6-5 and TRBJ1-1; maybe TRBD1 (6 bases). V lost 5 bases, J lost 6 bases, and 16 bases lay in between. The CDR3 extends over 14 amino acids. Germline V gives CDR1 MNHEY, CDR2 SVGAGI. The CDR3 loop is CASSGRGSSSEAFF. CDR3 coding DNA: TGTGCCAGCAGTGGCAGGGGATCTAGTTCTGAAGCTTTCTTT.

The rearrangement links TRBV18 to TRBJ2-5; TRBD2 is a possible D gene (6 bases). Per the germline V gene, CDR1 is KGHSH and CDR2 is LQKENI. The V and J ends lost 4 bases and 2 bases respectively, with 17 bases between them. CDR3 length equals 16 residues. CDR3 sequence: CASSRNVRELQETQYF. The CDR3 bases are TGTGCCAGCTCACGGAACGTCCGGGAGCTACAAGAGACCCAGTACTTC.

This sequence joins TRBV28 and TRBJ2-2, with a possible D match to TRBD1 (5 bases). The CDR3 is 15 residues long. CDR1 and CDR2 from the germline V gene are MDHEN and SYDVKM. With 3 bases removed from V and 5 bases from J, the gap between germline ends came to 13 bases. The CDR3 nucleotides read TGTGCCAGCAGTTTTGTCAGGGTTGGAACCGGGGAGCTGTTTTTT. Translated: CASSFVRVGTGELFF.

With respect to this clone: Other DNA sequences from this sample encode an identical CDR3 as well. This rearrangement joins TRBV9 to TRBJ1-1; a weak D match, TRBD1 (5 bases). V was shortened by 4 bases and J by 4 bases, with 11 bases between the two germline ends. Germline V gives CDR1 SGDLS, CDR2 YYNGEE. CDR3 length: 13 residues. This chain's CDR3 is CASSPGGGTEAFF. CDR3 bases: TGTGCCAGCAGCCCTGGGGGGGGCACTGAAGCTTTCTTT.

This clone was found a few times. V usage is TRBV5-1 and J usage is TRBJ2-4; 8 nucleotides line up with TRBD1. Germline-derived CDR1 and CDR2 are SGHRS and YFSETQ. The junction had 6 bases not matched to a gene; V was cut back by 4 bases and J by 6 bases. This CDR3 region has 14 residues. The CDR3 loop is CASSDGQGLNIQYF. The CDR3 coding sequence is TGCGCCAGCAGCGACGGACAGGGTTTAAACATTCAGTACTTC.

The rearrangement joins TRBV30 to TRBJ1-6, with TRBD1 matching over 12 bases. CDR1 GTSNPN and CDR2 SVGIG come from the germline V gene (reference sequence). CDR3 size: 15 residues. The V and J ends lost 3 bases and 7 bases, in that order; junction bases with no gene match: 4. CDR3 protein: CAWSRGTGGNSPLHF. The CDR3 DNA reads TGTGCCTGGAGCCGCGGGACAGGGGGCAATTCACCCCTCCACTTT.

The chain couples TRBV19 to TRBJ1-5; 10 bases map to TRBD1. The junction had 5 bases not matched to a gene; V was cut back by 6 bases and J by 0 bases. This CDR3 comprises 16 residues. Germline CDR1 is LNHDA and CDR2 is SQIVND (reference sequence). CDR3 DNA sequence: TGTGCCAGTAGGGGGACAGGGGTTTATAGCAATCAGCCCCAGCATTTT. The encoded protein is CASRGTGVYSNQPQHF.

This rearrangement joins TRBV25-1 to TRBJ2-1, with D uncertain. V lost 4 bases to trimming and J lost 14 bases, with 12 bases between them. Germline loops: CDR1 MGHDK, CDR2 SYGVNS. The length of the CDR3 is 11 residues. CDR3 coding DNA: TGTGCCAGCAGTGTACAACAGACCGAGTTCTTC. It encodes CASSVQQTEFF. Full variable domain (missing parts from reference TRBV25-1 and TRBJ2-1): EADIYQTPRYLVIGTGKKITLECSQTMGHDKMYWYQQDPGMELHLIHYSYGVNSTEKGDLSSESTVSRIRTEHFPLTLESARPSHTSQYLCASSVQQTEFFGPGTRLTVL.

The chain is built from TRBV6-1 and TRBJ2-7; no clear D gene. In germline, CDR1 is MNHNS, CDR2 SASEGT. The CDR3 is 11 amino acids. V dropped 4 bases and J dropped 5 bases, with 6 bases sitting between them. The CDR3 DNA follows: TGTGCCAGCAGTGCCGGTAACGAGCAGTACTTC. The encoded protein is CASSAGNEQYF.

CDR3 region: CASSDTDRGHTDTQYF. The CDR3 nucleotides are TGTGCCAGCAGTGACACGGACAGGGGCCACACAGATACGCAGTATTTT. The rearrangement uses TRBV6-4 and TRBJ2-3, with 9 bases matching TRBD1. Looked up from germline, CDR1 is MRHNA and CDR2 is SNTAGT. The V segment lost 2 bases and the J segment 2 bases; nucleotides outside the gene matches: 5. This CDR3 is built from 16 residues.

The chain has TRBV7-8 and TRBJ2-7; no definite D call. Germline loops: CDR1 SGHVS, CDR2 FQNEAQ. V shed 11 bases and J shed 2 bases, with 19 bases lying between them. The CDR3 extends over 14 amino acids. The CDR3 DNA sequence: TGTGCCGTATCCCCTAGAGAACCAACCTACGAGCAGTACTTC. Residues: CAVSPREPTYEQYF.

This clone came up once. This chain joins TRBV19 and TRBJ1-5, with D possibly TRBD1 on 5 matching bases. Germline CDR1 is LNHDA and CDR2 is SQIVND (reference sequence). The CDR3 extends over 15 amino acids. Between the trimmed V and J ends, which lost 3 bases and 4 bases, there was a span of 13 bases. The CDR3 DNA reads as TGTGCCAGTAGTATTACGGGGGTAACTAATCAGCCCCAGCATTTT. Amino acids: CASSITGVTNQPQHF.

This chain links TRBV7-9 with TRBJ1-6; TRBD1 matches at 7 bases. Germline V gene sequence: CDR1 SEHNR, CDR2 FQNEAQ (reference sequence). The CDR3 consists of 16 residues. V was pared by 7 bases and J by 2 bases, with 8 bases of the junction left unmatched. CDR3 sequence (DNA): TGTGCCAGCACCTCAGACAGGGCCACCTATAATTCACCCCTCCACTTT. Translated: CASTSDRATYNSPLHF.

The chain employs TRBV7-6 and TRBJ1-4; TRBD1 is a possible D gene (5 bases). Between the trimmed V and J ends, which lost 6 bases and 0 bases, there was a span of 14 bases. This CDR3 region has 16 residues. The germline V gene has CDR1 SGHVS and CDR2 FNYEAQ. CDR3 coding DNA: TGTGCCAGCAGTCCGGGGGACCCTGCAACTAATGAAAAACTGTTTTTT. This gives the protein CASSPGDPATNEKLFF.

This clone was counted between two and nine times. The chain's CDR3 is CATSSSPRGSEREQYF. In DNA form, the CDR3 reads TGTGCCACCAGCAGTAGCCCCCGTGGATCGGAGCGCGAGCAGTACTTC. The chain is built from TRBV15 and TRBJ2-7, with D uncertain. The germline V gene encodes CDR1 LNHNV and CDR2 YYDKDF (reference sequence). The V and J ends lost 3 bases and 6 bases respectively, with 21 bases between them. The CDR3 contains 16 residues.

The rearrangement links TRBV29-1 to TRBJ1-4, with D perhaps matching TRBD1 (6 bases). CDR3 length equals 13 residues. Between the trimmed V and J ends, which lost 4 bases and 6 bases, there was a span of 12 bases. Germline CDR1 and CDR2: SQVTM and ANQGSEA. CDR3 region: CSVVWGRDEKLFF. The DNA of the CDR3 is TGCAGCGTTGTGTGGGGGCGCGATGAAAAACTGTTTTTT.